This entry features one T cell receptor (beta chain) sequence. Antigen unknown. This sample is drawn from a study of post-analysis software for immune sequencing data. For the study at large: Relapsing-remitting, secondary progressive and progressive-relapsing multiple sclerosis were all included among the disease courses.

Unique molecular identifiers tagged the TCR beta cDNA libraries. The authors obtained 500,000 to 600,000 cDNA molecules from roughly 1 to 10 million T cells. TCRdb fed the PCR reads into MiXCR, producing one record per CDR3 protein. Here the sample spans roughly 870,000 distinct CDR3 sequences, around 53% being singletons. Findings and limits, study-wide: When the samples were clustered directly with F measure, those that had been prepared in the same batch showed strong co-clustering. Diversity measured as normalized Chao1 was significantly lower in multiple sclerosis patients than in controls.

The specimen was blood. The receptor comes from a girl between 5 and 17 years old with multiple sclerosis.

CDR3 in amino acids: CASSSRRSDTQYF. CDR3 nucleotide sequence: TGTGCCAGCAGCTCCCGTCGCTCAGATACGCAGTATTTT. The rearrangement joins TRBV13 to TRBJ2-3; no reliable D call. This CDR3 spans 13 amino acids. V dropped 4 bases and J dropped 4 bases, with 9 bases sitting between them. Germline CDR1 and CDR2: PRHDT and FYEKMQ (reference sequence).